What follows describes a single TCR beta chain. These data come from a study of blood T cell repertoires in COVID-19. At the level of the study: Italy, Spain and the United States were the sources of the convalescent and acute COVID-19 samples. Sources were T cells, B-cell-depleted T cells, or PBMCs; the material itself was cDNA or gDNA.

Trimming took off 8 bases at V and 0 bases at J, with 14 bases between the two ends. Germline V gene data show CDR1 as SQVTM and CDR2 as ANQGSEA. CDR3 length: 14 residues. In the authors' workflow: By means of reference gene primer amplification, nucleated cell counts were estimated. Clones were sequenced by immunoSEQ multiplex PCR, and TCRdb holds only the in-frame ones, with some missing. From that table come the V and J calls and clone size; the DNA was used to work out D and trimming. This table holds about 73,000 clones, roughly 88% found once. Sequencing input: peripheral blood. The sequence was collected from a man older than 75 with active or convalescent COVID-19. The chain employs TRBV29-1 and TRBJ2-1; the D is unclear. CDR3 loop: CSPRWASSYNEQFF. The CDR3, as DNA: TGCAGCCCCCGTTGGGCGAGCTCCTACAATGAGCAGTTCTTC.